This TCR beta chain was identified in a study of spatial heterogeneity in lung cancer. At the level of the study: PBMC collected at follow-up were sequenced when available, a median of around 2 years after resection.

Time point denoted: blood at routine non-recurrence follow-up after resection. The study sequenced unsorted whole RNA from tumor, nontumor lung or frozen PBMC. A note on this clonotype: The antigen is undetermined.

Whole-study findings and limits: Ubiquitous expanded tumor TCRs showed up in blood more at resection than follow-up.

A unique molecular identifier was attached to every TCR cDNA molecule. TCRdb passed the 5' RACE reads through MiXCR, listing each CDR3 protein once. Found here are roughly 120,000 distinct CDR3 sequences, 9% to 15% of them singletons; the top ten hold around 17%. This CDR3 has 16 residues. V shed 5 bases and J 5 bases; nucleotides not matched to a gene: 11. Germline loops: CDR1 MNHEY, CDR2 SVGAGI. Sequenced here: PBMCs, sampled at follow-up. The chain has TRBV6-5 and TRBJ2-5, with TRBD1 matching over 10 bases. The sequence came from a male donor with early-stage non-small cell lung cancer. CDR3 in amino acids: CASSQTTGGLVETQYF. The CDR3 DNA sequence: TGTGCCAGCAGTCAGACGACAGGGGGCTTAGTGGAGACCCAGTACTTC.